The 32 T cell receptor beta chains reported below all come from one sample, sequenced in a study of T cells after posttransplantation cyclophosphamide. This table comes from immunoSEQ multiplex PCR, and its TCRdb copy is limited to in-frame clones, with some not included. The table records about 41,000 clones without singletons, the ten largest covering more than 4.5%. The material sequenced was PBMCs. The receptors derive from a man aged 25-45 years in good health and a related stem cell transplant donor.

This clone showed up just a few times. The chain employs TRBV20-1 and TRBJ1-1; no clear D. The CDR3 runs to 11 residues. V was pared by 4 bases and J by 4 bases, with 7 bases between. Germline loops: CDR1 DFQATT, CDR2 SNEGSKA (reference sequence). DNA for the CDR3: TGCAGTGCTATTTCCCGCACTGAAGCTTTCTTT. Protein sequence: CSAISRTEAFF.

This clone was seen repeatedly, ten times or more. The chain joins TRBV5-1 to TRBJ2-7, with TRBD2 matching 12 bases. In germline, CDR1 is SGHRS, CDR2 YFSETQ. The V and J ends lost 4 bases and 0 bases, in that order; junction bases with no gene match: 5. This CDR3 is 16 amino acids long. The CDR3 sequence is CASSSGTSGYSYEQYF. Written as DNA, the CDR3 is TGCGCCAGCAGCAGCGGGACTAGCGGGTACTCCTACGAGCAGTACTTC.

This clone was detected ten times or more. The CDR3 DNA follows: TGTGCCAGCAGCTTCAGGGGGCGCTTGAGCGATGAGCAGTTCTTC. This sequence encodes CASSFRGRLSDEQFF. V and J are TRBV11-3 and TRBJ2-1, with 8 positions matching TRBD1. V was clipped by 3 bases and J by 8 bases; unmatched bases: 9. Germline V gives CDR1 SGHNT, CDR2 YENEEA. This CDR3 is built from 15 residues. The whole variable domain, filled in from reference TRBV11-3 and TRBJ2-1, reads EAGVVQSPRYKIIEKKQPVAFWCNPISGHNTLYWYLQNLGQGPELLIRYENEEAVDDSQLPKDRFSAERLKGVDSTLKIQPAELGDSAVYLCASSFRGRLSDEQFFGPGTRLTVL.

This clone was seen a handful of times. This sequence joins TRBV12-3 or TRBV12-4 and TRBJ2-2; D gene ambiguous. The V gene lost 6 bases and the J gene lost 5 bases, with 10 bases spanning the gap. This CDR3 has 13 amino acids. The CDR3 region is CASSTTRTGELFF. The DNA for the CDR3 is TGTGCCAGCAGCACCACAAGGACCGGGGAGCTGTTTTTT.

This clone was counted many times. The chain joins TRBV19 to TRBJ2-3; the D gene is possibly TRBD2 (5 bases). The germline V gene has CDR1 LNHDA and CDR2 SQIVND (reference sequence). Trimming took off 8 bases at V and 2 bases at J, with 11 bases between the two ends. This CDR3 is 13 amino acids long. The CDR3 sequence is CASQLGPTDTQYF. In DNA, the CDR3 is TGTGCCAGTCAACTAGGACCCACAGATACGCAGTATTTT.

V and J are TRBV5-1 and TRBJ2-3; 10 nucleotides line up with TRBD2. Germline CDR1 reads SGHRS; CDR2 reads YFSETQ. The CDR3 contains 16 residues. The V and J ends lost 4 bases and 2 bases, in that order; junction bases with no gene match: 7. DNA for the CDR3: TGCGCCAGCAGCCCGTTAGCGGGGGGAACCACAGATACGCAGTATTTT. This encodes CASSPLAGGTTDTQYF.

This clone was counted at least ten times. The chain uses TRBV6-6 and TRBJ2-7; tentatively, D is TRBD2 (7 bases). Germline values: CDR1 MNHNY, CDR2 SVGAGI (reference sequence). V was pared by 9 bases and J by 0 bases, with 12 bases between. This CDR3 spans 13 amino acids. CDR3 DNA sequence: TGTGCCAGTAGGGGGGGGTTCTCCTACGAGCAGTACTTC. Its translation is CASRGGFSYEQYF.

This clone was seen at least ten times. V gene TRBV6-5 combines with J gene TRBJ2-1, with 13 bases matching TRBD2. The V gene's germline CDR1 is MNHEY and CDR2 SVGAGI. J was trimmed by 7 bases and V by 5 bases; bases with no gene match: 5. This CDR3 has 15 amino acids. The DNA of the CDR3 is TGTGCCAGCAGTACAGGGACTAGCGGGGTAAATGAGCAGTTCTTC. As protein: CASSTGTSGVNEQFF.

In its sample, this clone was seen a few times. The chain uses TRBV4-1 and TRBJ2-2, with a weak D call TRBD2 (6 bases). The CDR3 length is 15 residues. Germline lookup yields CDR1 MGHRA and CDR2 YSYEKL. V lost 8 bases, J lost 0 bases, and 13 bases lay in between. The CDR3 sequence: CASGRLESNTGELFF. The CDR3 DNA reads as TGCGCCAGCGGACGACTAGAATCGAACACCGGGGAGCTGTTTTTT.

This clone has at least ten counts. The chain has TRBV7-9 and TRBJ1-2, with D possibly being TRBD1 (5 bases). The CDR3 loop spans 15 amino acids. The germline CDR1 and CDR2 sequences are SEHNR and FQNEAQ (reference sequence). V was clipped by 5 bases and J by 4 bases, with 17 bases between them. CDR3 sequence reads: CASSAPEGRSYGYTF. CDR3 sequence (DNA): TGTGCCAGCAGCGCCCCGGAGGGGCGCAGCTATGGCTACACCTTC.

This clone was counted ten times or more. This chain links TRBV2 with TRBJ1-1; weak D call: TRBD1 (5 bases). Trimming cost V 6 bases and J 3 bases, with 8 bases left between them. Germline CDR1 SNHLY, CDR2 FYNNEI. The CDR3 has 12 residues. The CDR3 coding sequence is TGTGCCAGCAGCGGGGGGGACACTGAAGCTTTCTTT. This sequence encodes CASSGGDTEAFF.

This clone was seen repeatedly, ten times or more. The chain carries TRBV14 and TRBJ2-7; 7 nucleotides line up with TRBD1. The germline V gene has CDR1 SGHDN and CDR2 FVKESK. The CDR3 consists of 12 residues. J was trimmed by 6 bases and V by 4 bases; bases with no gene match: 3. DNA for the CDR3: TGTGCCAGCAGCCCAACAGGGGTCGAGCAGTACTTC. It codes for CASSPTGVEQYF.

This clone was seen repeatedly, ten times or more. The rearrangement joins TRBV11-1 to TRBJ2-1; 9 bases agree with TRBD2. The ends lost 2 bases at V and 8 bases at J; junction bases unmatched: 7. CDR1 and CDR2 (germline): SGHAT, FQDESV (reference sequence). The CDR3 spans 15 residues. In DNA, the CDR3 is TGTGCCAGCAGCTTAAAGGCGGGGGGGTCGGATGAGCAGTTCTTC. This codes for CASSLKAGGSDEQFF.

This clone was counted ten times or more. The chain recombines TRBV6-1 with TRBJ1-1; tentatively, D is TRBD1 (6 bases). Trimming cost V 4 bases and J 2 bases, with 11 bases left between them. CDR1 MNHNS and CDR2 SASEGT come from the germline V gene. This CDR3 spans 14 amino acids. In DNA, the CDR3 is TGTGCCAGCAGTGCAGGGGTTATAAACACTGAAGCTTTCTTT. Translating gives CASSAGVINTEAFF.

This clone was seen many times. The rearrangement joins TRBV6-6 to TRBJ2-3, with unresolved D. This CDR3 has 14 residues. V lost 3 bases and J lost 4, with 11 bases in between. CDR1 and CDR2 (germline): MNHNY, SVGAGI (reference sequence). The CDR3 reads CASSYSQSPDTQYF. The CDR3 nucleotides read TGTGCCAGCAGTTATTCTCAAAGCCCAGATACGCAGTATTTT.

This clone was seen many times. The chain uses TRBV6-5 and TRBJ1-4; D gene unclear. V was cut by 1 base and J by 0 bases, with 9 bases left in between. Germline assignment: CDR1 MNHEY and CDR2 SVGAGI. The CDR3 is 16 amino acids. This chain's CDR3 is CASSYFPGATNEKLFF. CDR3 DNA sequence: TGTGCCAGCAGTTACTTTCCAGGAGCAACTAATGAAAAACTGTTTTTT.

V and J are TRBV12-3 or TRBV12-4 and TRBJ2-5, with D tentatively TRBD2 (5 bases). CDR3 size: 13 residues. Trimming took off 2 bases at V and 5 bases at J, with 9 bases between the two ends. In DNA, the CDR3 is TGTGCCAGCAGTTTACTAGCCGCCGAGACCCAGTACTTC. Amino acids: CASSLLAAETQYF.

Ten or more counts support this clone. The gene calls are TRBV6-5 and TRBJ2-7; D call uncertain. The V end lost 8 bases, the J end lost 2 bases, and 13 bases lay between the germline ends. Germline-derived CDR1 and CDR2 are MNHEY and SVGAGI. The CDR3 covers 13 residues. CDR3 sequence reads: CASSNGIPYEQYF. CDR3 coding DNA: TGTGCCAGCTCAAACGGTATTCCCTACGAGCAGTACTTC.

This clone was observed a few times. V gene TRBV9 combines with J gene TRBJ2-3; possibly TRBD1 for D (6 bases). V lost 3 bases to trimming and J lost 2 bases, with 16 bases between them. CDR1 and CDR2 (germline): SGDLS, YYNGEE. This CDR3 region has 16 residues. CDR3 loop: CASSGTGFPFTDTQYF. The CDR3, as DNA: TGTGCCAGCAGCGGAACAGGGTTCCCGTTCACAGATACGCAGTATTTT.

This clone came up many times. The V gene is TRBV5-1, the J gene TRBJ1-1, with D maybe TRBD1 (6 bases). Per germline, CDR1 SGHRS and CDR2 YFSETQ. The V end lost 4 bases, the J end lost 4 bases, and 14 bases lay between the germline ends. The CDR3 is 14 amino acids. The CDR3 DNA reads as TGCGCCAGCAGCGAAACCCCAGGGGCCACTGAAGCTTTCTTT. This codes for CASSETPGATEAFF.

V usage is TRBV5-1 and J usage is TRBJ2-5, with 13 bases matching TRBD2. The germline V gene encodes CDR1 SGHRS and CDR2 YFSETQ. The CDR3 spans 14 residues. V dropped 9 bases and J dropped 5; count of bases not matched to a gene: 7. The CDR3 region is CATSLAGGLETQYF. The CDR3 coding sequence is TGCGCCACCTCACTAGCGGGGGGGCTCGAGACCCAGTACTTC.

This clone came up many times. The gene calls are TRBV6-4 and TRBJ2-2, with 9 nucleotides matching TRBD2. In germline, CDR1 is MRHNA, CDR2 SNTAGT. There are 19 residues in the CDR3. With 6 bases clipped from V and 4 bases from J, the junction kept 18 bases outside the gene matches. The CDR3 region has the DNA TGTGCCAGCAGAGGGGTGACAGGGAAGGCGGGGGGGCCCACCGGGGAGCTGTTTTTT. Encoded protein: CASRGVTGKAGGPTGELFF.

The sample holds many counts of this clone. The genes are TRBV12-5 and TRBJ1-3, with TRBD1 identical over 9 bases. V shed 6 bases and J 2 bases; nucleotides not matched to a gene: 5. The germline V gene encodes CDR1 LGHNT and CDR2 FRNRAP. This CDR3 is built from 15 residues. In DNA form, the CDR3 reads TGTGCTAGTGGAGCCGGGACAGGGACTGGAAACACCATATATTTT. Protein product: CASGAGTGTGNTIYF.

This clone came up many times. This rearrangement joins TRBV6-5 to TRBJ2-1; 9 nucleotides line up with TRBD2. The CDR3 contains 16 residues. Germline CDR1 and CDR2: MNHEY and SVGAGI. With V trimmed by 0 bases and J by 10 bases, 10 bases remained unmatched. This CDR3 is CASSYSRAGGPFEQFF. CDR3 nucleotides: TGTGCCAGCAGTTACTCGCGAGCGGGGGGTCCCTTCGAGCAGTTCTTC.

The sample holds many counts of this clone. This sequence joins TRBV19 and TRBJ1-2, with TRBD1 matching over 10 bases. V lost 8 bases and J lost 3; bases outside the gene matches: 9. Germline V CDR1 and CDR2: LNHDA, SQIVND (reference sequence). The CDR3 loop spans 15 amino acids. DNA of the CDR3: TGTGCCAGTTTACTGACAGGGGGCCAGGACTATGGCTACACCTTC. Translated: CASLLTGGQDYGYTF.

A few counts support this clone. The chain employs TRBV25-1 and TRBJ1-2, with 8 bases that match TRBD1. The junction had 3 bases not matched to a gene; V was cut back by 2 bases and J by 7 bases. The CDR3 loop spans 13 amino acids. Germline CDR1 MGHDK, CDR2 SYGVNS. The CDR3 spells CASSEPGGAGYTF. CDR3 DNA: TGTGCCAGCAGTGAACCAGGGGGCGCTGGCTACACCTTC.

The table lists this clone with many counts. This chain uses TRBV7-3 with TRBJ2-1; 14 nucleotides match TRBD2. Trimming removed 5 bases from V and 8 bases from J; junction bases left unmatched: 8. Germline CDR1 reads SGHTA; CDR2 reads FQGTGA. The CDR3 totals 16 residues. Here the CDR3 reads CASSPRLAGGWDEQFF. DNA for the CDR3: TGTGCCAGCAGCCCAAGACTAGCGGGGGGGTGGGATGAGCAGTTCTTC.

This clone showed up many times. The chain couples TRBV5-4 to TRBJ1-4; 10 bases are a match to TRBD1. Germline V CDR1 and CDR2: SGHNT, YYREEE (reference sequence). The CDR3 length is 15 residues. Unmatched junction bases numbered 6, after V lost 4 bases and J lost 6 bases. In DNA, the CDR3 is TGTGCCAGCAGCCGATCCGGGACAGGGGATGAAAAACTGTTTTTT. It yields the protein CASSRSGTGDEKLFF.

This clone was observed many times. The rearrangement links TRBV14 to TRBJ1-5; D is ambiguous. This CDR3 contains 13 residues. The V end lost 4 bases, the J end lost 9 bases, and 13 bases lay between the germline ends. The germline V gene has CDR1 SGHDN and CDR2 FVKESK. The CDR3 spells CASSPGPAGPQHF. The CDR3 bases are TGTGCCAGCAGCCCCGGACCCGCGGGGCCCCAGCATTTT.

This clone was counted many times. V is TRBV29-1 and J is TRBJ2-1; D is possibly TRBD1 (6 bases). The CDR3 covers 15 residues. Trimming removed 1 base from V and 5 bases from J, with 15 bases in between. From germline, CDR1 is SQVTM and CDR2 ANQGSEA. The CDR3 bases are TGCAGCGTTGAAGGGGGGCCGGTCGAACACAATGAGCAGTTCTTC. Translated: CSVEGGPVEHNEQFF.

In its sample, this clone was seen many times. The rearrangement links TRBV4-2 to TRBJ1-2; unclear D gene. The V end was cut by 0 bases, the J end by 4 bases, with 18 bases between. The CDR3 is 17 residues long. In germline, CDR1 is LGHNA, CDR2 YNFKEQ. CDR3 nucleotides: TGTGCCAGCAGCCAAGATAGGTCGGTGGCGACGGGCTATGGCTACACCTTC. Translating it yields CASSQDRSVATGYGYTF.

This clone was seen at least ten times. The CDR3 reads CASSLVDRSTYEQYF. The CDR3 nucleotides read TGTGCCAGCAGCTTAGTGGACAGGTCGACCTACGAGCAGTACTTC. The chain employs TRBV7-2 and TRBJ2-7, with TRBD1 identical over 7 bases. Germline assignment: CDR1 SGHTA and CDR2 FQGNSA. Unmatched junction bases numbered 5, after V lost 1 base and J lost 2 bases. This CDR3 spans 15 amino acids.